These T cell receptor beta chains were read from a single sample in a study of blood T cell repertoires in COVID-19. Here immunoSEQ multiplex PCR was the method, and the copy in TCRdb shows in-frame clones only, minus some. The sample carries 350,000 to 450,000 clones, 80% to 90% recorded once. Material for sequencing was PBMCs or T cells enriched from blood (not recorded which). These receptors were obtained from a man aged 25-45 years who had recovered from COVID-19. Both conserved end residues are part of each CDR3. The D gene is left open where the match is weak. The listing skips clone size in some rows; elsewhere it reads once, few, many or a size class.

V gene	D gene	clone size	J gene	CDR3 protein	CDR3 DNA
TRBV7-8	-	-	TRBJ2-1	CASSFGGLSYNEQFF	TGTGCCAGCAGCTTTGGTGGACTCTCCTACAATGAGCAGTTCTTC
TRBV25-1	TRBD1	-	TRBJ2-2	CASSASGTGGAGELFF	TGTGCCAGCAGTGCTTCCGGGACAGGGGGGGCCGGGGAGCTGTTTTTT
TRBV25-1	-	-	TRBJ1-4	CASSESRVEEKLFF	TGTGCCAGCAGTGAAAGTCGGGTGGAGGAAAAACTGTTTTTT
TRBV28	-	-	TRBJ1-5	CASTRGHQPQHF	TGTGCCAGCACCAGGGGTCACCAGCCCCAGCATTTT
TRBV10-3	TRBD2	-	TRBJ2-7	CAISEEAGGGYEQYF	TGTGCCATCAGTGAAGAGGCGGGAGGTGGGTACGAGCAGTACTTC
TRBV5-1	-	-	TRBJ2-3	CASSLVGGISTDTQYF	TGCGCCAGCAGCTTGGTGGGGGGAATTAGCACAGATACGCAGTATTTT
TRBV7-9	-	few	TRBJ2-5	CASRRKGDETQYF	TGTGCCAGCAGACGGAAAGGGGATGAGACCCAGTACTTC
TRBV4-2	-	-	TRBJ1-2	CASSPAAAGGNGYTF	TGTGCCAGCAGTCCTGCGGCGGCGGGGGGTAATGGCTACACCTTC
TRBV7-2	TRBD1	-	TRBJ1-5	CASSFQGQGEGPQHF	TGTGCCAGCAGCTTTCAGGGACAGGGAGAAGGGCCCCAGCATTTT
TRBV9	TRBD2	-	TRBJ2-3	CASSSQGLAGVDTQYF	TGTGCCAGCAGCTCCCAGGGACTAGCGGGAGTCGATACGCAGTATTTT
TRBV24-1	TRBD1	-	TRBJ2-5	CATSDFTQQGAIQETQYF	TGTGCCACCAGTGATTTTACCCAACAGGGGGCCATCCAAGAGACCCAGTACTTC
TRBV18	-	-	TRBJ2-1	CASSPPSSPVYNEQFF	TGTGCCAGCTCACCACCCTCTAGCCCAGTTTACAATGAGCAGTTCTTC
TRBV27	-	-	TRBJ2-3	CASRIADTDTQYF	TGTGCCAGCAGGATAGCGGATACAGATACGCAGTATTTT
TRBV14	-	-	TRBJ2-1	CATSGTYNEQFF	TGTGCCACCTCAGGGACCTACAATGAGCAGTTCTTC
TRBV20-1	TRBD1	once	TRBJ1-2	CSASPGQFLGYTF	TGCAGTGCTAGTCCGGGACAGTTTTTGGGCTACACCTTC
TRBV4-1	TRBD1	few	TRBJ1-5	CASSRETGFSNQPQHF	TGCGCCAGCAGCCGGGAGACAGGGTTTAGCAATCAGCCCCAGCATTTT
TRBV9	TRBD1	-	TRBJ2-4	CASSGGTAAKNIQYF	TGTGCCAGCAGCGGGGGGACAGCAGCCAAAAACATTCAGTACTTC
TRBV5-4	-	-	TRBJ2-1	CASSWTAGNEQFF	TGTGCCAGCAGCTGGACAGCTGGTAATGAGCAGTTCTTC
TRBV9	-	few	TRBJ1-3	CASSVGPGSSGNTIYF	TGTGCCAGCAGCGTAGGTCCGGGAAGCTCTGGAAACACCATATATTTT
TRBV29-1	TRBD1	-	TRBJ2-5	CSAEQGAGETQYF	TGCAGCGCTGAACAGGGGGCGGGAGAGACCCAGTACTTC
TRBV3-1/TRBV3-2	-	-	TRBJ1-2	CASSQGGGRGYTF	TGTGCCAGCAGCCAAGGAGGGGGTCGAGGCTACACCTTC
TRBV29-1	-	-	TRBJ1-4	CSAPVGPGEKLFF	TGCAGCGCCCCCGTGGGCCCGGGGGAAAAACTGTTTTTT
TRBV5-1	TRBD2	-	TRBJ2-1	CASSLAGGLSYNEQFF	TGCGCCAGCAGCTTAGCGGGAGGACTCTCCTACAATGAGCAGTTCTTC
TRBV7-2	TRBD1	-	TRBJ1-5	CASSRTGGNQPQHF	TGTGCCAGCAGCCGGACAGGGGGAAATCAGCCCCAGCATTTT
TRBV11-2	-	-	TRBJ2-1	CASSLGQSVQFF	TGTGCCAGCAGCTTAGGACAAAGTGTGCAGTTCTTC
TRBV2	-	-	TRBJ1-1	CASLTRREAFF	TGTGCCTCTCTCACGCGGAGAGAAGCTTTCTTT
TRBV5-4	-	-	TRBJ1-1	CASSRQMNTEAFF	TGTGCCAGCAGCAGACAGATGAACACTGAAGCTTTCTTT
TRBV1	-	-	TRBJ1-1	CTSLPGQTPSTEAFF	TGCACCAGCCTACCGGGACAGACGCCGAGCACTGAAGCTTTCTTT
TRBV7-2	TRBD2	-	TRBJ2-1	CASSPLAGANNEQFF	TGTGCCAGCAGCCCCCTAGCGGGAGCTAACAATGAGCAGTTCTTC
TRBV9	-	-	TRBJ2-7	CASSSGGDRVHEQYF	TGTGCCAGCAGCTCGGGGGGGGACAGGGTCCACGAGCAGTACTTC
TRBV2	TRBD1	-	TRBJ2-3	CASSEPQGATDTQYF	TGTGCCAGCAGTGAACCACAGGGGGCGACAGATACGCAGTATTTT
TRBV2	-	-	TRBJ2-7	CASSTGIVYEQYF	TGTGCCAGCAGTACCGGGATCGTATACGAGCAGTACTTC
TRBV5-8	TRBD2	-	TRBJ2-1	CASSLGGLAGANYNEQFF	TGTGCCAGCAGCTTGGGAGGACTAGCGGGAGCGAACTACAATGAGCAGTTCTTC
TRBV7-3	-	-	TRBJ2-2	CASSLGGKNTGELFF	TGTGCCAGCAGCTTAGGGGGCAAGAACACCGGGGAGCTGTTTTTT
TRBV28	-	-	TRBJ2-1	CASSPGGTLYNEQFF	TGTGCCAGCAGTCCCGGGGGAACCCTTTACAATGAGCAGTTCTTC
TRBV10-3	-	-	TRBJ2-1	CAISAGAYNEQFF	TGTGCCATCAGTGCGGGAGCGTACAATGAGCAGTTCTTC
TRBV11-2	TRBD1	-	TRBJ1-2	CASSFGQGDIGFYGYTF	TGTGCCAGCAGCTTTGGGCAGGGGGATATCGGGTTCTATGGCTACACCTTC
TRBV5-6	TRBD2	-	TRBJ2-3	CASSSLAGVDTQYF	TGTGCCAGCAGCTCTTTAGCGGGAGTAGATACGCAGTATTTT
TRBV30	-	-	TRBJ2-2	CAWSVLVTGELFF	TGTGCCTGGAGTGTACTAGTCACCGGGGAGCTGTTTTTT
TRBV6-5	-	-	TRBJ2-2	CASSYQTAGELFF	TGTGCCAGCAGTTACCAAACGGCCGGGGAGCTGTTTTTT
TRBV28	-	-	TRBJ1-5	CASSLTDSNQPQHF	TGTGCCAGCAGTTTGACAGATAGCAATCAGCCCCAGCATTTT
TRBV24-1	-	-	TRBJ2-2	CATSDPETGLTGELFF	TGTGCCACCAGTGACCCAGAGACAGGACTCACCGGGGAGCTGTTTTTT
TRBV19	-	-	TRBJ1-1	CATAGRAGTEAFF	TGTGCTACGGCCGGACGCGCGGGGACTGAAGCTTTCTTT
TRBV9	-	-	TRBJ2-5	CASSVRLASETQYF	TGTGCCAGCAGCGTAAGGCTAGCTTCGGAGACCCAGTACTTC
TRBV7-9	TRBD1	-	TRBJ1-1	CASSWDSQNTEAFF	TGTGCCAGCAGCTGGGACAGCCAGAACACTGAAGCTTTCTTT
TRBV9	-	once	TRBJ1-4	CASSVEGAGSEKLFF	TGTGCCAGCAGCGTAGAGGGCGCGGGGAGTGAAAAACTGTTTTTT
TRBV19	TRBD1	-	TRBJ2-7	CASSTGGYEQYF	TGTGCCAGTAGTACAGGGGGTTACGAGCAGTACTTC
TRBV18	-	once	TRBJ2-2	CASSPRRTDNTGELFF	TGTGCCAGCTCACCAAGGCGGACAGACAACACCGGGGAGCTGTTTTTT
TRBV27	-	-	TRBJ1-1	CASSSLQFWDTEAFF	TGTGCCAGCAGTTCGCTACAGTTCTGGGACACTGAAGCTTTCTTT
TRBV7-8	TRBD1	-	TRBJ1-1	CASSFDRDRDAEAFF	TGTGCCAGCAGCTTCGACCGGGACAGGGACGCTGAAGCTTTCTTT
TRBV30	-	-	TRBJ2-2	CAWIRSNTGELFF	TGTGCCTGGATTAGGAGTAACACCGGGGAGCTGTTTTTT
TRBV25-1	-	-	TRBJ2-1	CASSEWRRNNEQFF	TGTGCCAGCAGTGAATGGAGGCGGAACAATGAGCAGTTCTTC
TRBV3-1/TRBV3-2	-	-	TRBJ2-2	CASSPSAQLRAGELFF	TGTGCCAGCAGCCCTAGCGCACAGCTCCGGGCCGGGGAGCTGTTTTTT